This TCR beta chain was recovered during a study of a mutant IDH1 vaccine in newly diagnosed glioma. At the level of the study: Patients began vaccination 4-6 weeks after radiotherapy alone, or with temozolomide cycles. Study-level points and caveats: The vaccine induced immune responses, and these occurred in roughly 93% of patients.

The assay was immunoSEQ multiplex PCR, and TCRdb's table has in-frame clones only and misses some. The data contain about 120,000 clones, over 75% of them singletons. Sample time point: week 11, during vaccination. Each dose delivered 300 ug of mutant IDH1 20-mer peptide subcutaneously with imiquimod. Donors had new IDH1-mutant astrocytomas of WHO grade 3 or 4 (ATRX-lost). This clone came up once. What it binds is unknown. This CDR3 is built from 15 residues. Germline V gene lookup returns CDR1 MRHNA and CDR2 SNTAGT. Trimming removed 4 bases at V and 7 bases at J, with 14 bases between. This TCR came from a man aged 35 to 55 with glioma. V is TRBV6-4 and J is TRBJ1-6; the D is unclear. The starting material was PBMCs, obtained from a glioma patient whose treatment included an IDH1 peptide vaccine. The CDR3 DNA is TGTGCCAGCAGTGGCGGGCAGGCTAAGAATTCACCCCTCCACTTT. This codes for CASSGGQAKNSPLHF.